Sequencing of this T cell receptor (beta chain) was carried out in a study of T cell changes during pregnancy in multiple sclerosis. The V gene's germline CDR1 is LNHDA and CDR2 SQIVND (reference sequence). This CDR3 comprises 15 residues. V was trimmed by 4 bases and J by 1 base, leaving 13 bases between them. Repertoires were generated with immunoSEQ multiplex PCR, while TCRdb's copy carries only in-frame clones and drops some. Of 50,000 to 70,000 clones in the sample, 90% to 95% were seen once. Specimen: peripheral blood, collected in the first trimester of pregnancy. The chain links TRBV19 to TRBJ1-2; D is possibly TRBD1 (6 bases). This receptor was obtained from a female donor with multiple sclerosis, enrolled in a pregnancy study. The CDR3 nucleotides are TGTGCCAGTAGTACTACAACAGGGCGTAACTATGGCTACACCTTC. This gives the protein CASSTTTGRNYGYTF.